The clone carrying this TCR beta chain occurred many times. The sample holds other DNA sequences that translate to the same CDR3. Each patient went into thyroid surgery without having received any treatment. The entry originates in a study of metastatic and nonmetastatic thyroid tumors. Study as a whole: Peripheral blood and tumor or nodule samples from malignant and benign thyroid patients were compared.

V gave up 6 bases and J gave up 2 bases; unmatched junction bases: 3. The CDR3 is 14 residues long. Germline V gene sequence: CDR1 MNHNS, CDR2 SASEGT. TCRdb re-analyzed the PCR reads through MiXCR. The sample lists approximately 25,000 clones, around an eighth occurring once. Source material: blood. The chain carries TRBV6-1 and TRBJ2-2; TRBD1 agrees at 7 bases. This sequence originates from a female donor with papillary thyroid cancer or a benign thyroid nodule (not recorded which). Some clones in this sample may be carry-over from other donors' samples. The CDR3 sequence: CASRGTVNTGELFF. CDR3 bases: TGTGCCAGCAGAGGGACAGTAAACACCGGGGAGCTGTTTTTT.